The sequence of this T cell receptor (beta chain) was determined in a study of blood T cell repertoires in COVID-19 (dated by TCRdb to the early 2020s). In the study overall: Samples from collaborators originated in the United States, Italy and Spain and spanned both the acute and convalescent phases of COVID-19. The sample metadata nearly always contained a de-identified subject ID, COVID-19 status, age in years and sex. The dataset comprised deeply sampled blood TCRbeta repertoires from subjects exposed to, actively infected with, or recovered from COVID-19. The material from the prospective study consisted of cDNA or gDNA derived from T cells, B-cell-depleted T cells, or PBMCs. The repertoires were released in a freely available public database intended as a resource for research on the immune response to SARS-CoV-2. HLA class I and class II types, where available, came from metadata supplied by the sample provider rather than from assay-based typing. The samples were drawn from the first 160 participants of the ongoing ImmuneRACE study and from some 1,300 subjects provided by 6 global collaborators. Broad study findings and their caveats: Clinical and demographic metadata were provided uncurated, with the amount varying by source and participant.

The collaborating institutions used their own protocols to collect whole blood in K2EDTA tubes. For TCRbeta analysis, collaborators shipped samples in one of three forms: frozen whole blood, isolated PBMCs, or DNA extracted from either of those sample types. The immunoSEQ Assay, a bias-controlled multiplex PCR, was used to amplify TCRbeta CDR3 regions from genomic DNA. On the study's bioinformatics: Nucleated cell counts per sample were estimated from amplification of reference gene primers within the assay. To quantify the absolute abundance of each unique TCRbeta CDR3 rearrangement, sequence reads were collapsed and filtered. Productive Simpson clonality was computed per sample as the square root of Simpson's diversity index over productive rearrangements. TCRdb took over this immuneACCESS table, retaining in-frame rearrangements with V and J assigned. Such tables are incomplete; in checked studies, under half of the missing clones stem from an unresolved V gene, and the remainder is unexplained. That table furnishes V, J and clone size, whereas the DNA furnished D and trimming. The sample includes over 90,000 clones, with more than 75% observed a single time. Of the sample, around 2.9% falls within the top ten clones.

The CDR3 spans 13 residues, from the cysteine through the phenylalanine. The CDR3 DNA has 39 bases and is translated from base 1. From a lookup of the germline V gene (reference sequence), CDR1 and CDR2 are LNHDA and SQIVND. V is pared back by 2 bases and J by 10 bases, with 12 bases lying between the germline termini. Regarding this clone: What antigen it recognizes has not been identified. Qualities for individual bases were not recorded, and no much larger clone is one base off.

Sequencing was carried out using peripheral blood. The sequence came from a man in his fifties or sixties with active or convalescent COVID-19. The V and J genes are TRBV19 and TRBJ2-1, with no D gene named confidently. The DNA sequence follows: TGTGCCAGTAGTATAATTCCGCCGGTCGAGCAGTTCTTC. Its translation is CASSIIPPVEQFF.